Shown below are 9 T cell receptor beta chains from a single sample sequenced in a study of shared clonotypes between healthy human individuals. Here immunoSEQ multiplex PCR was the method, and the copy in TCRdb shows in-frame clones only, minus some. This table holds more than 2 million clones, approximately 96% found once. Sequenced sample: naive CD4+ T cells sorted from blood. The subset here: CD45RA+ positively selected. These receptors originate from a man aged 18 to 35 in good health.

As to this clone: The same CDR3 also results from other DNA sequences found in this sample. The chain is built from TRBV5-1 and TRBJ1-3; D not resolved. Looked up from germline, CDR1 is SGHRS and CDR2 is YFSETQ. V shed 0 bases and J shed 0 bases, with 10 bases lying between them. The CDR3 covers 16 residues. The CDR3 region is CASSLGPTGSGNTIYF. CDR3 nucleotides: TGCGCCAGCAGCTTGGGGCCGACGGGCTCTGGAAACACCATATATTTT.

A note on this clone: At one of its ends the junction is not consistent with the germline gene, which may arise from a read error. Other DNA sequences within the sample encode an identical CDR3. The chain employs TRBV6-5 and TRBJ2-7, with TRBD2 matching 7 bases. Germline assignment: CDR1 MNHEY and CDR2 SVGAGI. There are 16 residues in the CDR3. CDR3 residues: CASSYSVVAGSYEQYF. As DNA, the CDR3 is TGTGCCAGCAGCTACTCGGTGGTAGCGGGTTCCTACGAGCAGTACTTC.

Note on this clone: One end of the junction is discordant with germline, which a read error may explain. The chain links TRBV2 to TRBJ2-3; 9 bases fit TRBD2. This CDR3 comprises 11 residues. The germline CDR1 and CDR2 sequences are SNHLY and FYNNEI. This CDR3 reads CATGFDSGGWF. Here the CDR3 DNA reads TGTGCCACCGGATTCGACAGCGGGGGGTGGTTT.

In regard to this clone: The junction shows a germline mismatch at one end, possibly a read error. V gene TRBV6-1 combines with J gene TRBJ1-5; the D is unclear. Germline CDR1 reads MNHNS; CDR2 reads SASEGT. CDR3 size: 12 residues. This CDR3 is CAGSEKGGPQHF. The CDR3 coding sequence is TGTGCCGGCAGTGAAAAGGGCGGGCCCCAGCATTTT.

The chain is built from TRBV29-1 and TRBJ2-7; 9 nucleotides align to TRBD1. Germline V gene lookup returns CDR1 SQVTM and CDR2 ANQGSEA. V gave up 0 bases and J gave up 7 bases; unmatched junction bases: 7. The CDR3 spans 14 residues. The CDR3: CSVEEQGAGREQYF. CDR3 DNA: TGCAGCGTTGAAGAACAGGGGGCAGGGAGGGAGCAGTACTTC.

The genes are TRBV6-6 and TRBJ2-1; D unclear. V was shortened by 6 bases and J by 1 base, with 10 bases between the two germline ends. This CDR3 contains 14 residues. CDR1 and CDR2 from the germline V gene are MNHNY and SVGAGI (reference sequence). CDR3 in amino acids: CASRAGSSYNEQFF. The CDR3 coding sequence is TGTGCCAGCAGGGCCGGTTCGTCCTACAATGAGCAGTTCTTC.

The V call is TRBV29-1, the J call TRBJ1-1; D unclear. Germline CDR1 SQVTM, CDR2 ANQGSEA. The ends were cut back, 3 bases at V and 0 bases at J, with 11 bases in the middle. The CDR3 consists of 14 residues. CDR3 DNA sequence: TGCAGCGTTGAGCCGGGTGGGTTGAACACTGAAGCTTTCTTT. Its translation: CSVEPGGLNTEAFF.

CDR3 region: CASSLRASQDTQYF. The CDR3 DNA sequence: TGTGCCAGCAGCTTAAGGGCAAGCCAAGATACGCAGTATTTT. The rearrangement uses TRBV7-9 and TRBJ2-3; D is unresolved. Trimming took off 2 bases at V and 5 bases at J, with 11 bases between the two ends. Germline CDR1 reads SEHNR; CDR2 reads FQNEAQ (reference sequence). The CDR3 has 14 residues.

This clone was seen a single time. The rearrangement joins TRBV6-1 to TRBJ1-2; D might be TRBD1 (5 bases). The V and J ends lost 6 bases and 3 bases respectively, with 14 bases between them. The V gene's germline CDR1 is MNHNS and CDR2 SASEGT. CDR3 size: 14 residues. CDR3 protein: CASRAHGRDYGYTF. In DNA form, the CDR3 reads TGTGCCAGCAGAGCCCATGGCAGGGACTATGGCTACACCTTC.